The source of this T cell receptor beta chain is a study of T cells after posttransplantation cyclophosphamide. On the day of bone marrow donation, the related graft donor provided peripheral blood. The study, taken as a whole, reports: Donor-recipient repertoire similarity was low at 1-2 months, rising over year one. TRB clonality was highly associated with recipient CMV seropositivity and reactivation. Blood and skin or GI T cell repertoires showed limited TRB overlap.

Germline CDR1 SNHLY, CDR2 FYNNEI. The length of the CDR3 is 14 residues. Trimming shortened V by 6 bases and J by 3 bases, and 12 bases separated the two germline ends. About this clone itself: What it binds is not known.

TCRdb's copy holds only in-frame clones and misses some; the assay was immunoSEQ multiplex PCR. The repertoire holds just over 65,000 clones, with around 93% as singletons. This receptor was obtained from a woman aged 25 to 45 in good health and a related stem cell transplant donor. The V call is TRBV2, the J call TRBJ1-5, with a tentative D call TRBD1 (6 bases). Sequencing was carried out using PBMCs. The CDR3 DNA sequence: TGTGCCAGCAGCGACGACAGGTACAATCAGCCCCAGCATTTT. Protein product: CASSDDRYNQPQHF.